This is a list of T cell receptor beta chains from one sample in a study of shared clonotypes between healthy human individuals. Sequencing used immunoSEQ multiplex PCR; TCRdb keeps in-frame clones, though not all of them. The sample records 470,000 or so clones, 70% to 85% being singletons. The sequencing sample was made of PBMCs. The source of these receptors is a woman aged 40 to 50 in good health. Some clones in this sample may be carry-over from other donors' samples. Both conserved end residues are trimmed from each CDR3.

J gene: TRBJ1-1
V gene: TRBV7-2
CDR3 protein: ASTRDRGVMNTEAF

J gene: TRBJ2-3
V gene: TRBV29-1
CDR3 protein: SVRQSTDTQY

J gene: .
V gene: TRBV10-3
CDR3 protein: AIKPGTSGNYEQY

J gene: TRBJ2-7
V gene: TRBV13
CDR3 protein: ASSLGVPSYEQY

J gene: TRBJ2-3
V gene: TRBV7-2
CDR3 protein: ASSLVGTSADTQY

J gene: .
V gene: TRBV30
CDR3 protein: AWSVGTSGRVAYEQY

J gene: TRBJ1-1
V gene: TRBV29-1
CDR3 protein: SAMTGGNTEAF

J gene: TRBJ2-7
V gene: TRBV28
CDR3 protein: ASSSNEQY

J gene: TRBJ2-5
V gene: TRBV7-9
CDR3 protein: ASSTGGGETQY

J gene: .
V gene: TRBV28
CDR3 protein: ASSPTHYEQY

J gene: TRBJ2-2
V gene: TRBV7-2
CDR3 protein: ASSSIAGNTGELF

J gene: TRBJ2-1
V gene: TRBV4-1
CDR3 protein: ASSQVPSEQF

J gene: TRBJ2-3
V gene: TRBV4-1
CDR3 protein: ASSQDTNKDTQY

J gene: TRBJ2-5
V gene: TRBV14
CDR3 protein: ASSSRVGETQY

J gene: TRBJ1-2
V gene: TRBV7-2
CDR3 protein: ASSLRDRYGYT

J gene: TRBJ2-1
V gene: TRBV11-2
CDR3 protein: ASSRAGTENEQF

J gene: TRBJ2-7
V gene: TRBV30
CDR3 protein: AWTRGVGEQY

J gene: TRBJ2-6
V gene: TRBV4-1
CDR3 protein: ASSLLTQGTGANVLT

J gene: TRBJ2-2
V gene: TRBV7-8
CDR3 protein: ASSQDRANTGELF

J gene: TRBJ2-3
V gene: TRBV27
CDR3 protein: ASSLSRRDTQY

J gene: TRBJ2-4
V gene: TRBV9
CDR3 protein: ASSVDERVDIQY

J gene: TRBJ2-3
V gene: TRBV29-1
CDR3 protein: SVETSHPQY

J gene: TRBJ2-2
V gene: TRBV4-2
CDR3 protein: ASSQDKEGELF

J gene: TRBJ1-1
V gene: TRBV29-1
CDR3 protein: SVADIMNTEAF